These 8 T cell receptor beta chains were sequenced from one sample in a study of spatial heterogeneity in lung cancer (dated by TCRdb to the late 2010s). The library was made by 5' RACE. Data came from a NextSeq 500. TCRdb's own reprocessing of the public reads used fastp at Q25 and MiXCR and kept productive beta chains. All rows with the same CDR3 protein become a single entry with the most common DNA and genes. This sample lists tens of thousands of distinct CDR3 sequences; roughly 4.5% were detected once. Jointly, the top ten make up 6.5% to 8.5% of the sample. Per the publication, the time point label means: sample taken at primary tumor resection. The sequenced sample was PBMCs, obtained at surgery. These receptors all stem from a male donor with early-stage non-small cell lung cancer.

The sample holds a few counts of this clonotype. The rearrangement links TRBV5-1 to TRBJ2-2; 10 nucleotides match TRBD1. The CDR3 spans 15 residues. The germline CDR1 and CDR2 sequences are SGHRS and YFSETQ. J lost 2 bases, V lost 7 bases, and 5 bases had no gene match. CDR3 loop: CASLRDRGNTGELFF. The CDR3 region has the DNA TGCGCCAGCCTTCGGGACAGGGGAAACACCGGGGAGCTGTTTTTT.

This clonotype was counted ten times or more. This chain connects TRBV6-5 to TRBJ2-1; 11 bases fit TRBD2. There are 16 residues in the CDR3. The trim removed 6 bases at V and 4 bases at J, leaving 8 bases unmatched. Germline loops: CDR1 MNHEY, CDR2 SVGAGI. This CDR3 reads CASSREGTSGYNEQFF. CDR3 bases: TGTGCCAGCAGCCGGGAAGGGACTAGCGGATACAATGAGCAGTTCTTC.

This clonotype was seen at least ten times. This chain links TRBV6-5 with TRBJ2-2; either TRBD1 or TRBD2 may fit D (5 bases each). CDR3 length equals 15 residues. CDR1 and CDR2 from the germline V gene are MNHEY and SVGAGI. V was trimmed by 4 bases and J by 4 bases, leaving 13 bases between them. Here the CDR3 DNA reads TGTGCCAGCAGTTCGGCGCAGGGAGCCACCGGGGAGCTGTTTTTT. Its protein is CASSSAQGATGELFF.

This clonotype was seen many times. CDR3 loop: CASSPRVSYEQYF. The DNA for the CDR3 is TGTGCCAGCAGCCCCAGAGTCTCCTACGAGCAGTACTTC. The gene calls are TRBV7-8 and TRBJ2-7; D gene unclear. Germline lookup yields CDR1 SGHVS and CDR2 FQNEAQ. Trimming took 5 bases from V and 0 from J, leaving 8 bases between them. The CDR3 extends over 13 amino acids.

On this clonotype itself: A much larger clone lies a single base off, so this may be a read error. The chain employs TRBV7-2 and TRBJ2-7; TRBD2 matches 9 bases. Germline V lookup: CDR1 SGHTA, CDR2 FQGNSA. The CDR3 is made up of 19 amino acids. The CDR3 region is CANSLARPGLAGVSGEQYF. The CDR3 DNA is TGTGCCAACAGCTTAGCCCGACCCGGATTAGCGGGAGTATCTGGAGAGCAGTACTTC.

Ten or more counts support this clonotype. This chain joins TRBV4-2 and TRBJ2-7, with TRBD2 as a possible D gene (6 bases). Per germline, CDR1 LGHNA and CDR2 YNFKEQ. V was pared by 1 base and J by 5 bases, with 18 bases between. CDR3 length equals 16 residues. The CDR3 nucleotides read TGTGCCAGCAGCCAAGGGAGGGAAGGGGTTCGCCACGAGCAGTACTTC. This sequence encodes CASSQGREGVRHEQYF.

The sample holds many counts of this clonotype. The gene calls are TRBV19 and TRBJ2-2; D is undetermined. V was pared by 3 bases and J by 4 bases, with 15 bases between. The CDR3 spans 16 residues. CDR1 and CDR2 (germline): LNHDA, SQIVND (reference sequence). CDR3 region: CASSIDHLGGTGELFF. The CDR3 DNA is TGTGCCAGTAGTATCGATCACCTAGGCGGCACCGGGGAGCTGTTTTTT.

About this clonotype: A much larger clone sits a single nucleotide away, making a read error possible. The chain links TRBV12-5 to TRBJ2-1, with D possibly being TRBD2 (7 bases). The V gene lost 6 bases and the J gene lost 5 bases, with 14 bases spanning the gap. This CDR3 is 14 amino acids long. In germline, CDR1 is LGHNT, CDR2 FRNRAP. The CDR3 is CASGAGGPHNEQFF. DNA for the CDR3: TGTGCTAGTGGGGCCGGGGGGCCCCACAATGAGCAGTTCTTC.